The present T cell receptor (beta chain) was sequenced within a study of vaccination and CD4 T cells after COVID-19. Comments on this clonotype: Its target is unknown.

The junction had 7 bases not matched to a gene; V was cut back by 6 bases and J by 5 bases. Germline V CDR1 and CDR2: SNHLY, FYNNEI. The CDR3 has 13 residues. Overall study results and limits: The median count of SARS-CoV-2-reactive clonotypes rose from approximately 21 to 40, not significantly.

Cultured CD4+ T-cell DNA underwent Oncomine TCR Beta short-read sequencing. Genomic DNA was drawn out of CD4+ T cells grown in culture. Using its own MiXCR run on the PCR reads, TCRdb lists one record per CDR3 protein. The profile shows around 3,600 distinct CDR3 sequences, approximately 40% of them singletons. The treatment was: roughly ten-day PBMC culture with coronavirus spike peptide pools or control peptides (ViraFEST assay). Using peptide pools, antigen-specific T cells were expanded in ViraFEST before TCRs were sequenced. The authors isolated CD4+ T cells by negative selection after nine to eleven days of culture.

This TCR was recovered from a human donor who had recovered from COVID-19. Specimen: CD4+ T cells from blood, cultured in vitro. The chain is built from TRBV2 and TRBJ2-7, with 7 bases aligning to TRBD2. CDR3 DNA sequence: TGTGCCAGCAGGTGGGGGGGGAGGAACGAGCAGTACTTC. This gives the protein CASRWGGRNEQYF.